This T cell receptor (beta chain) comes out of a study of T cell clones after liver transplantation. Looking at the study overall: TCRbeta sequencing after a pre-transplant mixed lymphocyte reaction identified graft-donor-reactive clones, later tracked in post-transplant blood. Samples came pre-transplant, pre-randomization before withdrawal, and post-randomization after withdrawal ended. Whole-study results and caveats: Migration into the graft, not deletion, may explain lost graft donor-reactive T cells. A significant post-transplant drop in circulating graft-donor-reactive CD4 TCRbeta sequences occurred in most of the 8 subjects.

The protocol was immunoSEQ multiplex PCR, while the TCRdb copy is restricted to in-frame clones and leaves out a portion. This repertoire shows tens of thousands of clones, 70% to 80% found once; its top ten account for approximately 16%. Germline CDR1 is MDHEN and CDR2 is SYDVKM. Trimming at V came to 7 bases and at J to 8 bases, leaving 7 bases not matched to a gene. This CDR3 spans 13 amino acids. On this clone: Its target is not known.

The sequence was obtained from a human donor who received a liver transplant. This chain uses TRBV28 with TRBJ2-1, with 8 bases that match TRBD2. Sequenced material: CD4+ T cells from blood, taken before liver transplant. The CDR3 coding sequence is TGTGCCAGCACGGGGGGGCCGATGGATGAGCAGTTCTTC. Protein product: CASTGGPMDEQFF. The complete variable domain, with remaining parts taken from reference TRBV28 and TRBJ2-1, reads DVKVTQSSRYLVKRTGEKVFLECVQDMDHENMFWYRQDPGLGLRLIYFSYDVKMKEKGDIPEGYSVSREKKERFSLILESASTNQTSMYLCASTGGPMDEQFFGPGTRLTVL.